This record looks at one TCR beta chain sequence and its context. Its antigen remains unknown. The record originates from a study of lymphopenia after photon versus proton radiotherapy. Study-wide results and caveats: Post-nadir diversity loss with photons came from oligoclonal expansion, particularly CD8+ Temra cells. Survival link was tested only in deceased patients; proton benefit remains a possibility. Relative stability marked proton patients; photon patients lost diversity and naive cells.

This CDR3 is 13 amino acids long. Germline values: CDR1 SGHNT, CDR2 YYREEE (reference sequence). V lost 4 bases and J lost 7, with 14 bases in between. The table came from immunoSEQ multiplex PCR; TCRdb's copy has only in-frame clones and leaves some out. The sample has about 33,000 clones, roughly nine tenths seen once. Material: peripheral blood, obtained from a patient treated with photon-based radiotherapy. The clonotype originates from a woman between 50 and 59 years old with pancreatic cancer. The chain links TRBV5-4 to TRBJ1-1; a possible D gene is TRBD1 (5 bases). CDR3 in amino acids: CASSHQGLVEAFF. CDR3 coding DNA: TGTGCCAGCAGCCACCAGGGACTGGTTGAAGCTTTCTTT.